This TCR beta chain stems from a study of CD8+ T cells in alopecia areata. Study summary: People stayed on tofacitinib for 6 to 18 months, then stopped the drug for 6 months. Overall study findings and caveats: There were also resident alphabeta T cells of normal skin sequenced in scalp samples. Scalp lesions, especially in alopecia totalis/universalis, had higher clonality than normal scalp.

Peripheral blood and lesional scalp punch biopsies came from alopecia areata patients. A note on this clone: Its antigen is not known.

The CDR3 sequence is 16 residues long. The germline gives CDR1 LNHNV, CDR2 YYDKDF (reference sequence). Trimming left V 2 bases short and J 3 bases short, with 17 bases between. cDNA reverse transcribed from extracted RNA served as the sequencing template. Generated by immunoSEQ multiplex PCR, the TCRdb table keeps only in-frame clones and is missing some. The table lists approximately 13,000 clones, over 55% of them singletons. This TCR was sampled from a human donor with alopecia areata. This material consisted of skin, taken at week 0. This chain uses TRBV15 with TRBJ2-7, with D maybe TRBD2 (6 bases). DNA of the CDR3: TGTGCCACCAGCAGACTAGGACGCGGGACCGTCTACGAGCAGTACTTC. Amino acids: CATSRLGRGTVYEQYF.